A single TCR beta chain is shown here with its context. Its antigen is still unknown. The CDR3 consists of 17 residues. Germline CDR1 and CDR2: MGHRA and YSYEKL. V gave up 1 base and J gave up 0 bases; unmatched junction bases: 8. These data belong to a study of post-analysis software for immune sequencing data. General study points: TRBV5-6, TRBV5-1 and TRBV20-1 were among several TRBV segments more frequent in patients than controls. By F measure, strong co-clustering occurred among samples prepared in the same batch. Normalized Chao1 diversity was significantly reduced in patients versus controls.

Unique molecular identifiers tagged the TCR beta cDNA libraries. TCRdb recomputed calls from the PCR reads with MiXCR, one row per CDR3 protein. This table holds 450,000 or so distinct CDR3 sequences, under 55% found once. V usage is TRBV4-1 and J usage is TRBJ2-7; the match to TRBD1 covers 8 bases. Material for sequencing was blood. The TCR comes from a girl between 10 and 17 years old with multiple sclerosis. This CDR3 reads CASSQGRRTGLSYEQYF. The CDR3 DNA follows: TGCGCCAGCAGCCAAGGTCGAAGGACAGGGCTCTCCTACGAGCAGTACTTC.